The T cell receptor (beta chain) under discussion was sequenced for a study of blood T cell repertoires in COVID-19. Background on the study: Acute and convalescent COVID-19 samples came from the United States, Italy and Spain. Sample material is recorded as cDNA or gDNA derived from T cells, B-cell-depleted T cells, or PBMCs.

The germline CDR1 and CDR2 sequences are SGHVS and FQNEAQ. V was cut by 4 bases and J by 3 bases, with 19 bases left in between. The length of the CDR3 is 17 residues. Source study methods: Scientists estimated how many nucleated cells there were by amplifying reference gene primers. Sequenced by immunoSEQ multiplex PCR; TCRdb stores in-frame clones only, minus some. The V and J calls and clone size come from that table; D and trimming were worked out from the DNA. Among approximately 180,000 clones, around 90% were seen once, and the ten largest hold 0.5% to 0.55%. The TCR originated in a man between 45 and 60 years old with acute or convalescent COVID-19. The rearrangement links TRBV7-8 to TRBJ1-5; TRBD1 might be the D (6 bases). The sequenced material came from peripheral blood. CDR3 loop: CASSSRFWGRDNQPQHF. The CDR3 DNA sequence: TGTGCCAGCAGCTCCCGCTTTTGGGGGCGCGACAATCAGCCCCAGCATTTT.